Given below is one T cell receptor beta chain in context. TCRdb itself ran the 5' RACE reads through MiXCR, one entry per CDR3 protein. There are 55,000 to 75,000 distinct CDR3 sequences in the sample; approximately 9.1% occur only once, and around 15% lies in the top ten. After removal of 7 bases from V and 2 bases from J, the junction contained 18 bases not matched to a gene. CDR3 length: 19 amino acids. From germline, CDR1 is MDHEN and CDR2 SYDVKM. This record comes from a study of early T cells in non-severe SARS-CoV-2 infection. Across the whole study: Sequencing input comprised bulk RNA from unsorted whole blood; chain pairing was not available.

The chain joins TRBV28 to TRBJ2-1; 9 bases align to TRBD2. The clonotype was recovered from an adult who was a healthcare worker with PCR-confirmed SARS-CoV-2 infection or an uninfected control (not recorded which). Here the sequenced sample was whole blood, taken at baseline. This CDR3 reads CASNPTLETSGPAYNEQFF. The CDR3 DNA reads TGTGCCAGCAACCCTACGCTCGAGACTAGCGGACCGGCCTACAATGAGCAGTTCTTC.